What follows are 10 T cell receptor beta chains derived from one specimen sequenced in a study of T cell clones after liver transplantation. Only in-frame clones appear in the TCRdb table, and some are missing; sequencing was by immunoSEQ multiplex PCR. Here the sample spans 99,000 or so clones, 80% to 85% being singletons. Sample: CD4+ T cells from blood, taken before liver transplant. The receptors were gathered from a human donor who received a liver transplant.

The V gene is TRBV6-1, the J gene TRBJ2-5; the D call may be TRBD1 or TRBD2 (6 bases each). CDR1 and CDR2 from the germline V gene are MNHNS and SASEGT. V was shortened by 1 base and J by 1 base, with 13 bases between the two germline ends. The CDR3 length is 16 residues. CDR3 coding DNA: TGTGCCAGCAGTGAAGGCTTAGGGGGAGGCCAAGAGACCCAGTACTTC. This translates into CASSEGLGGGQETQYF.

This clone was recorded once. V and J are TRBV11-1 and TRBJ1-1; D remains ambiguous. V lost 5 bases, J lost 0 bases, and 13 bases lay in between. The germline gives CDR1 SGHAT, CDR2 FQDESV (reference sequence). The CDR3 loop spans 15 amino acids. CDR3: CASSRREPMNTEAFF. Written as DNA, the CDR3 is TGTGCCAGCAGCCGGCGGGAACCTATGAACACTGAAGCTTTCTTT.

This chain links TRBV5-4 with TRBJ1-2; maybe TRBD1 (5 bases). Between the trimmed V and J ends, which lost 4 bases and 4 bases, there was a span of 11 bases. Germline V CDR1 and CDR2: SGHNT, YYREEE (reference sequence). This CDR3 comprises 13 residues. The CDR3 DNA reads as TGTGCCAGCAGCAAGACAGCGACCTATGGCTACACCTTC. Protein: CASSKTATYGYTF.

J is TRBJ2-2 and V is TRBV5-1; maybe TRBD2 (5 bases). The CDR3 spans 15 residues. Germline lookup yields CDR1 SGHRS and CDR2 YFSETQ. Trimming took off 2 bases at V and 5 bases at J, with 13 bases between the two ends. In DNA, the CDR3 is TGCGCCAGCAGCTTTGACCGCGGAGGAACCGGGGAGCTGTTTTTT. It encodes CASSFDRGGTGELFF.

J is TRBJ2-1 and V is TRBV18, with 8 bases fitting TRBD2. The CDR3 totals 16 residues. Germline CDR1 is KGHSH and CDR2 is LQKENI. The V and J ends lost 3 bases and 5 bases, in that order; junction bases with no gene match: 9. The CDR3: CASSPGKAGVHNEQFF. The CDR3 DNA reads as TGTGCCAGCTCACCTGGTAAAGCGGGGGTACACAATGAGCAGTTCTTC.

This clone has only a few counts. The rearrangement joins TRBV2 to TRBJ2-3; 8 bases map to TRBD2. The CDR3 loop spans 16 amino acids. The V gene end was trimmed by 7 bases and the J gene end by 4 bases; junction bases not matched to a gene: 13. Germline V gene data show CDR1 as SNHLY and CDR2 as FYNNEI. The CDR3 spells CASTLRTSSFSDTQYF. CDR3 nucleotide sequence: TGTGCCAGCACTCTGCGGACTAGCAGTTTTTCAGATACGCAGTATTTT.

The genes are TRBV6-6 and TRBJ1-2, with no clear D. The V end was cut by 6 bases, the J end by 7 bases, with 9 bases between. Germline CDR1 is MNHNY and CDR2 is SVGAGI (reference sequence). The CDR3 has 11 amino acids. CDR3 coding DNA: TGTGCCAGCAGCTCCGCCGGTGGCTACACCTTC. Its protein is CASSSAGGYTF.

This chain connects TRBV9 to TRBJ2-5; D is possibly TRBD1 or TRBD2 (6 bases each). Germline CDR1 is SGDLS and CDR2 is YYNGEE. The CDR3 is made up of 16 amino acids. The ends were cut back, 4 bases at V and 1 base at J, with 17 bases in the middle. In nucleotides, the CDR3 is TGTGCCAGCAGCCCTGGAGGGGCACAGGGCCAAGAGACCCAGTACTTC. It translates to CASSPGGAQGQETQYF. The full variable domain, in which reference TRBV9 and TRBJ2-5 provide the parts outside the CDR3, is DSGVTQTPKHLITATGQRVTLRCSPRSGDLSVYWYQQSLDQGLQFLIQYYNGEERAKGNILERFSAQQFPDLHSELNLSSLELGDSALYFCASSPGGAQGQETQYFGPGTRLLVL.

The chain combines TRBV5-6 with TRBJ2-3; D is unclear. Trimming left V 1 base short and J 1 base short, with 4 bases between. CDR3 size: 13 residues. The germline V gene encodes CDR1 SGHDT and CDR2 YYEEEE. CDR3 residues: CASSLFGTDTQYF. In DNA, the CDR3 is TGTGCCAGCAGCTTGTTCGGCACAGATACGCAGTATTTT.

The chain employs TRBV19 and TRBJ1-2, with 8 bases matching TRBD1. Germline trimming cut 1 base from V and 4 bases from J; bases unmatched to any gene: 5. The length of the CDR3 is 15 residues. Germline CDR1 reads LNHDA; CDR2 reads SQIVND (reference sequence). CDR3 sequence reads: CASSIAAGGIYGYTF. For the CDR3, the DNA is TGTGCCAGTAGTATAGCGGCAGGGGGCATCTATGGCTACACCTTC.